This T cell receptor beta chain was sequenced during a study of cytomegalovirus exposure and HLA in healthy donors. General study results and limits: Follow-up analysis seemed to connect common viral pathogens with several of the most significant clusters identified.

CDR1 is SGDLS, CDR2 YYNGEE, per germline. The CDR3 is 15 residues long. Trimming removed 0 bases from V and 7 bases from J; junction bases left unmatched: 6. Details on this clone: What it recognizes is unknown.

Donors showed nominal health when sampled, although they likely had unrecorded immune exposures. The PCR made use of 60 Vbeta and 13 Jbeta primers. The method was immunoSEQ multiplex PCR; TCRdb's version includes in-frame clones alone and lacks a portion of them. This sample has approximately 150,000 clones, with 81% found just once. The V call is TRBV9, the J call TRBJ2-4; 8 nucleotides align to TRBD2. Sequenced input: PBMCs. The TCR comes from a woman between 45 and 60 years old in good health and CMV-seronegative. In DNA, the CDR3 is TGTGCCAGCAGCGTAGTTGCGGGGGGCCCGAACATTCAGTACTTC. It encodes CASSVVAGGPNIQYF.